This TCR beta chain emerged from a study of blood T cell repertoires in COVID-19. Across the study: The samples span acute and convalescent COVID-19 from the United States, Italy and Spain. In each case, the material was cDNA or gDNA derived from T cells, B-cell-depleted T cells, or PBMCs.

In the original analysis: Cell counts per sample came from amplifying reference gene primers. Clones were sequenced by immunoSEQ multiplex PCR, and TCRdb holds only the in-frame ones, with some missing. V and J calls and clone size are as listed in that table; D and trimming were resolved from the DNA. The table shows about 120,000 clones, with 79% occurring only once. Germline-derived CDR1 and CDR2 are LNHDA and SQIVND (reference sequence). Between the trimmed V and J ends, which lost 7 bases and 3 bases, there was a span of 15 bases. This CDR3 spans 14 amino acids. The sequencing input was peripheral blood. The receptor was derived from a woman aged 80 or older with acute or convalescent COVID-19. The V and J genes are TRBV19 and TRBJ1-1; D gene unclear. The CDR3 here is CASNSEPADTEAFF. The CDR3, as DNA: TGTGCCAGTAACTCTGAACCGGCGGACACTGAAGCTTTCTTT. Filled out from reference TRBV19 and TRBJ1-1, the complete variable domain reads DGGITQSPKYLFRKEGQNVTLSCEQNLNHDAMYWYRQDPGQGLRLIYYSQIVNDFQKGDIAEGYSVSREKKESFPLTVTSAQKNPTAFYLCASNSEPADTEAFFGQGTRLTVV.